This record covers a single TCR beta chain. What it binds is unknown. CDR3 length equals 15 residues. The germline V gene encodes CDR1 SGHRS and CDR2 YFSETQ. The ends were cut back, 5 bases at V and 0 bases at J, with 13 bases in the middle. This sample was included in a study of blood T cells in healthy people across ages. Study results and caveats: Investigators treated diversity estimates from one million T cells as underestimates.

PCR was performed a second time for roughly 7 to 11 cycles using a sample-barcoded 5' primer and a J-beta primer mix. TCRdb re-called the 5' RACE reads through MiXCR, storing one row per CDR3 protein. The table includes approximately 1,000,000 distinct CDR3 sequences, 35% to 45% detected once. The rearrangement uses TRBV5-1 and TRBJ2-3, with D perhaps TRBD2 (5 bases). The receptor was derived from a man aged 18 to 35 in good health. The sequencing input was blood. CDR3 bases: TGCGCCAGCAGGAATTTTAGCGCTAGCACAGATACGCAGTATTTT. It codes for CASRNFSASTDTQYF.